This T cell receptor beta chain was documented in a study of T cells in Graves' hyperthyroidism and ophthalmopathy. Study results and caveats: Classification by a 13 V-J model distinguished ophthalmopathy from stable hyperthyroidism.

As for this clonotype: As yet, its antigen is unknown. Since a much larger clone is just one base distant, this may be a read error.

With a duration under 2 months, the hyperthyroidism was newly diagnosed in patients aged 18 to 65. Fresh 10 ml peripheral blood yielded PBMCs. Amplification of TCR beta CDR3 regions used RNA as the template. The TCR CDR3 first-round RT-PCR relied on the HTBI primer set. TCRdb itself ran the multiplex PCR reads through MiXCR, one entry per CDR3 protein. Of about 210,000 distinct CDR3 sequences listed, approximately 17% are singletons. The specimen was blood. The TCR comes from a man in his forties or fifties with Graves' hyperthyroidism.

The CDR3 protein is CSAGLFNEKLFF. CDR3 nucleotides: TGCAGTGCCGGGCTCTTTAATGAAAAACTGTTTTTT. V usage is TRBV20-1 and J usage is TRBJ1-4; the D is unclear. Per the germline V gene, CDR1 is DFQATT and CDR2 is SNEGSKA (reference sequence). The CDR3 is 12 residues long. Trimming stripped 6 bases from V and 4 bases from J, with 9 bases between.